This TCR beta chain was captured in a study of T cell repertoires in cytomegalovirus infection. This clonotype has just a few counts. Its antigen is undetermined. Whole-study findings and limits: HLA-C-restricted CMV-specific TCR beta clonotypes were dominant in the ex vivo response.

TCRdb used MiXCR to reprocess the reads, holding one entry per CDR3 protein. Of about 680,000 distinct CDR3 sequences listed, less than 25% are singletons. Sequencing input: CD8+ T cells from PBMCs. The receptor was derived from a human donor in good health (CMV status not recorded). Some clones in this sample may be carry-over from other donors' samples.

The CDR3 coding sequence is TGTGCCAGCAATTCCGGGCAGGGCCAAGAGACCCAGTACTTC. It yields the protein CASNSGQGQETQYF. This chain links TRBV4-2 with TRBJ2-5; tentative D call: TRBD1 (5 bases). CDR3 length: 14 residues. V lost 7 bases and J lost 1, with 13 bases in between. Germline V gene data show CDR1 as LGHNA and CDR2 as YNFKEQ.